The clone carrying this T cell receptor (beta chain) was seen repeatedly, ten times or more. Antigen unknown. The authors built TCR beta libraries using iRepertoire HTBI primers and Arm-PCR of CDR3 regions. MiXCR, run by TCRdb on the multiplex PCR reads, gives a single entry per CDR3 protein. Here the sample spans around 450,000 distinct CDR3 sequences, under 15% being singletons. The V gene's germline CDR1 is MNHEY and CDR2 SMNVEV (reference sequence). V was pared by 0 bases and J by 2 bases, with 11 bases between. The CDR3 is made up of 16 amino acids. Time point described: newly diagnosed GD, antithyroid drugs for less than 3 months. The TCR library was prepared using RNA isolated from PBMCs. This entry belongs to a study of regulatory T cells in long-lasting Graves disease. General study results and limits: Persistent disease samples used TRBV28, TRBJ1-2 and TRBJ2-5 preferentially.

The same data also contributed to another study, on T cells in Graves' hyperthyroidism and ophthalmopathy. That investigation notes: Appearing also in blood were most of the thyroid clonotypes expanded above 0.001.

The chain employs TRBV27 and TRBJ1-5; tentative D call: TRBD1 (6 bases). Sequences were derived from peripheral blood mononuclear cells (PBMCs), sampled at new diagnosis, from a patient treated with antithyroid drugs. This receptor was identified in a woman aged 30 to 39 with Graves disease. The CDR3 bases are TGTGCCAGCAGTTTATCTCACTACAGGGGCAATCAGCCCCAGCATTTT. Its protein is CASSLSHYRGNQPQHF.